These 18 T cell receptor beta chains were all obtained from the same sample, sequenced in a study of CD8 T cells in Susac syndrome. Reverse transcription of roughly 0.5 to 1 ug RNA was performed with random hexamers. TCRdb ran MiXCR on the immunoSEQ multiplex PCR reads and lists one entry per CDR3 protein. The data contain 140,000 or so distinct CDR3 sequences, around 95% of them singletons. Source material: CD4+ T cells from PBMCs. The receptors derive from a human donor with Susac syndrome.

V is TRBV28 and J is TRBJ2-2; D is unresolved. Germline V gives CDR1 MDHEN, CDR2 SYDVKM. This CDR3 spans 13 amino acids. The V and J ends lost 3 bases and 6 bases respectively, with 8 bases between them. This CDR3 reads CASSFRVPGELFF. CDR3 DNA sequence: TGTGCCAGCAGTTTTCGGGTTCCCGGGGAGCTGTTTTTT.

This clonotype was picked up a small number of times. CDR3 DNA sequence: TGCAGCGTTCTTGTTACGGCTGAAGCTTTCTTT. As protein: CSVLVTAEAFF. The rearrangement uses TRBV29-1 and TRBJ1-1; D is undetermined. Germline values: CDR1 SQVTM, CDR2 ANQGSEA. Deletions cut 5 bases from V and 6 bases from J, with 10 bases between. The CDR3 loop spans 11 amino acids.

The genes are TRBV12-3 or TRBV12-4 and TRBJ2-1; D not certain. Deletions cut 3 bases from V and 12 bases from J, with 12 bases between. The CDR3 contains 12 residues. CDR3 loop: CASSFSQEWQFF. For the CDR3, the DNA is TGTGCCAGCAGTTTTAGTCAGGAATGGCAGTTCTTC.

The chain is built from TRBV9 and TRBJ1-1, with D uncertain. This CDR3 region has 13 residues. Deletions cut 0 bases from V and 2 bases from J, with 5 bases between. Germline values: CDR1 SGDLS, CDR2 YYNGEE. The CDR3 spells CASSVGDNTEAFF. For the CDR3, the DNA is TGTGCCAGCAGCGTAGGGGATAACACTGAAGCTTTCTTT.

The CDR3 sequence is CASRPGPGPTEAFF. CDR3 DNA sequence: TGTGCCAGCAGACCGGGCCCCGGTCCCACTGAAGCTTTCTTT. V gene TRBV3-1 combines with J gene TRBJ1-1, with no clear D. V lost 6 bases to trimming and J lost 4 bases, with 15 bases between them. Germline-derived CDR1 and CDR2 are LGHDT and YNNKEL (reference sequence). This CDR3 has 14 amino acids.

The genes are TRBV14 and TRBJ2-1; D is ambiguous. Trimming left V 4 bases short and J 7 bases short, with 5 bases between. CDR3 length: 11 amino acids. Germline V gene sequence: CDR1 SGHDN, CDR2 FVKESK. The CDR3: CASSRSNEQFF. The CDR3 nucleotides read TGTGCCAGCAGCCGCAGTAATGAGCAGTTCTTC.

V gene TRBV10-2 combines with J gene TRBJ2-1; weak D call: TRBD1 (7 bases). The germline CDR1 and CDR2 sequences are WSHSY and SAAADI. Trimming took 3 bases from V and 2 from J, leaving 8 bases between them. The CDR3 sequence is 14 residues long. The CDR3 DNA is TGCGCCAGCAGTGACAGGGGGGCCTACAATGAGCAGTTCTTC. This sequence encodes CASSDRGAYNEQFF.

The chain is built from TRBV29-1 and TRBJ1-5; D gene unclear. The CDR3 sequence is 12 residues long. Germline CDR1 and CDR2: SQVTM and ANQGSEA. V was trimmed by 4 bases and J by 3 bases, leaving 7 bases between them. This CDR3 reads CSVAGDNQPQHF. CDR3 DNA: TGCAGCGTTGCCGGGGACAATCAGCCCCAGCATTTT.

The genes are TRBV6-1 and TRBJ2-1; TRBD1 matches at 10 bases. Trimming cost V 5 bases and J 0 bases; bases outside gene matches: 7. Germline values: CDR1 MNHNS, CDR2 SASEGT. CDR3 length: 17 amino acids. In DNA form, the CDR3 reads TGTGCCAGCAGTCCTCTCGGACAGGGGGGCTCCTACAATGAGCAGTTCTTC. Encoded protein: CASSPLGQGGSYNEQFF.

The CDR3 spells CSAPGLRQGSYEQYF. CDR3 sequence (DNA): TGCAGTGCCCCGGGACTTCGGCAGGGATCTTACGAGCAGTACTTC. J is TRBJ2-7 and V is TRBV20-1, with a weak D call TRBD2 (6 bases). The CDR3 is made up of 15 amino acids. Germline CDR1 and CDR2: DFQATT and SNEGSKA (reference sequence). V lost 6 bases and J lost 4, with 22 bases in between.

CDR3 sequence (DNA): TGTGCCAGCAGCCAAGACGGTTTTACGCAGTATTTT. Its protein product is CASSQDGFTQYF. The rearrangement uses TRBV3-1 and TRBJ2-3; D is uncertain. This CDR3 is built from 12 residues. Trimming pared 0 bases from V and 8 bases from J, leaving 6 bases between. CDR1 LGHDT and CDR2 YNNKEL come from the germline V gene (reference sequence).

The chain has TRBV2 and TRBJ1-1; a weak D match, TRBD1 (5 bases). CDR1 is SNHLY and CDR2 is FYNNEI in the germline V gene. The CDR3 sequence is 14 residues long. Trimming stripped 10 bases from V and 5 bases from J, with 20 bases between. The CDR3 loop is CATNGLGPGTEAFF. For the CDR3, the DNA is TGTGCCACAAACGGGCTGGGGCCGGGTACTGAAGCTTTCTTT.

The chain has TRBV24-1 and TRBJ1-2, with D unclear. Germline CDR1 and CDR2: KGHDR and SFDVKD. V was cut by 3 bases and J by 6 bases, with 13 bases left in between. CDR3 length equals 14 residues. The CDR3 loop is CATSDTTRRDGYTF. The CDR3 coding sequence is TGTGCCACCAGTGATACGACCCGAAGAGATGGCTACACCTTC.

The V call is TRBV3-1, the J call TRBJ2-1; D uncertain. Germline CDR1 and CDR2: LGHDT and YNNKEL (reference sequence). The V end was cut by 6 bases, the J end by 9 bases, with 9 bases between. The CDR3 length is 11 residues. The CDR3 is CASRGRGEQFF. The CDR3, as DNA: TGTGCCAGCAGAGGACGCGGTGAGCAGTTCTTC.

The chain is built from TRBV14 and TRBJ1-1, with unresolved D. The V end was cut by 0 bases, the J end by 3 bases, with 5 bases between. This CDR3 contains 13 residues. The germline gives CDR1 SGHDN, CDR2 FVKESK. The CDR3 region has the DNA TGTGCCAGCAGCCAAGAACGCTACACTGAAGCTTTCTTT. Its protein product is CASSQERYTEAFF.

The chain carries TRBV7-3 and TRBJ2-7; 7 bases fit TRBD1. Germline CDR1 and CDR2: SGHTA and FQGTGA. CDR3 length: 15 amino acids. V lost 2 bases, J lost 2 bases, and 6 bases stayed unmatched. The CDR3 spells CASSLYDRAPYEQYF. As DNA, the CDR3 is TGTGCCAGCAGCTTATATGACAGGGCCCCCTACGAGCAGTACTTC.

The chain links TRBV29-1 to TRBJ1-6; D is unresolved. This CDR3 spans 16 amino acids. The ends were cut back, 6 bases at V and 3 bases at J, with 18 bases in the middle. Germline CDR1 is SQVTM and CDR2 is ANQGSEA. The CDR3 region has the DNA TGCAGCGTCCCCGGGCCCCCGGGCCTCTATAATTCACCCCTCCACTTT. Translation gives CSVPGPPGLYNSPLHF.

This chain links TRBV19 with TRBJ2-7; the match to TRBD2 covers 7 bases. The V gene's germline CDR1 is LNHDA and CDR2 SQIVND (reference sequence). The CDR3 covers 14 residues. V was clipped by 6 bases and J by 0 bases; unmatched bases: 5. The CDR3 sequence: CASSLGLSSYEQYF. The CDR3, as DNA: TGTGCCAGTAGCTTGGGACTAAGCTCCTACGAGCAGTACTTC.